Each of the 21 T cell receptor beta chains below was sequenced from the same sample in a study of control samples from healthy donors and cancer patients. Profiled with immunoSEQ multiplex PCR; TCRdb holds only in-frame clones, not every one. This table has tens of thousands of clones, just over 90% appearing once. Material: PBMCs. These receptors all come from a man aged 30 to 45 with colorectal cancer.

The CDR3 DNA follows: TGTGCCAGCAGTCTGAGGGTATCGGGAAATTCACCCCTCCACTTT. Translating gives CASSLRVSGNSPLHF. This chain uses TRBV2 with TRBJ1-6, with unresolved D. The CDR3 is 15 residues long. Trimming left V 5 bases short and J 7 bases short, with 15 bases between. CDR1 is SNHLY and CDR2 is FYNNEI in the germline V gene.

The CDR3 DNA follows: TGCGCCAGCGGGGGGGGCGCCGCGAACACTGAAGCTTTCTTT. It encodes CASGGGAANTEAFF. This chain joins TRBV5-1 and TRBJ1-1; TRBD1 is a possible D gene (6 bases). V was clipped by 7 bases and J by 1 base, with 14 bases between them. Germline loops: CDR1 SGHRS, CDR2 YFSETQ. The CDR3 sequence is 14 residues long.

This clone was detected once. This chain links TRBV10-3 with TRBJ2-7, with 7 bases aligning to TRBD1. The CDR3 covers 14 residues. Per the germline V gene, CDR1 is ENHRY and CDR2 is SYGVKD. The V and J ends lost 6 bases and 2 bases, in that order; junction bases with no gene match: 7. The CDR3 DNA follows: TGTGCCATCAGGACGGACAGGTTGACCTACGAGCAGTACTTC. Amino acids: CAIRTDRLTYEQYF.

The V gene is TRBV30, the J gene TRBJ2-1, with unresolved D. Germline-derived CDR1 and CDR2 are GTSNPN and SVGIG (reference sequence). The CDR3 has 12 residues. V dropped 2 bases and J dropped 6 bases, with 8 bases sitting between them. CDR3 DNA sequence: TGTGCCTGGAGTCCCTTGTCCAATGAGCAGTTCTTC. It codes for CAWSPLSNEQFF.

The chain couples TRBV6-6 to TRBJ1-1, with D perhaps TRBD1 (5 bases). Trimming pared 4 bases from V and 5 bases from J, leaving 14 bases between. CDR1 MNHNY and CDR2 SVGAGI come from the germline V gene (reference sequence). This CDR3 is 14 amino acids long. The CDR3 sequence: CASSSPGGGTEAFF. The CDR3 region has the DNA TGTGCCAGCAGTTCCCCGGGGGGAGGTACTGAAGCTTTCTTT.

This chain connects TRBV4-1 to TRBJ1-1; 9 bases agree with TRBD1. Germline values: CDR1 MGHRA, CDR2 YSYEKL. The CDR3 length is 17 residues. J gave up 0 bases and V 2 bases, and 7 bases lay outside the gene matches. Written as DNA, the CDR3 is TGCGCCAGCAGCCAATTTGGGGGGACAGGGATGAACACTGAAGCTTTCTTT. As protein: CASSQFGGTGMNTEAFF.

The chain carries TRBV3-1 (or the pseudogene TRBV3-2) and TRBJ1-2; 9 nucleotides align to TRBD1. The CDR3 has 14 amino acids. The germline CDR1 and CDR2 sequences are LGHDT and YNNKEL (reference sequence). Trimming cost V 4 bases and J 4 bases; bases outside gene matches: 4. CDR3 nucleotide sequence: TGTGCCAGCAGCCCCGGGACAGGGTTCTATGGCTACACCTTC. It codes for CASSPGTGFYGYTF.

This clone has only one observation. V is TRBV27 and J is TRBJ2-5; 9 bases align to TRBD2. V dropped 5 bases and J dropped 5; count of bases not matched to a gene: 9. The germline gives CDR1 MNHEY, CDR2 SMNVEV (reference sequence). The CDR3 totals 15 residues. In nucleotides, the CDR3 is TGTGCCAGCAGTGAGCGGGGGGACCCAGGGGAGACCCAGTACTTC. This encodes CASSERGDPGETQYF.

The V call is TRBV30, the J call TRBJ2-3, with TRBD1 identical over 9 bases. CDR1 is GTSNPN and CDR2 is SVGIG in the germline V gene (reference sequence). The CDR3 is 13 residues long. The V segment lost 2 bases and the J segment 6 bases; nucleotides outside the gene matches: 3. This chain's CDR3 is CAWSTGGEDTQYF. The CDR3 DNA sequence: TGTGCCTGGAGTACAGGGGGCGAGGATACGCAGTATTTT.

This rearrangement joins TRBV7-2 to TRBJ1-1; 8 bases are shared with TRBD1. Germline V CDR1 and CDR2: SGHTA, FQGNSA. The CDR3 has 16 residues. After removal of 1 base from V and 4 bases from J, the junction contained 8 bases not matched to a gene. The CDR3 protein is CASSLEQGARGTEAFF. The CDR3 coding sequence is TGTGCCAGCAGCTTAGAGCAGGGGGCGCGGGGCACTGAAGCTTTCTTT.

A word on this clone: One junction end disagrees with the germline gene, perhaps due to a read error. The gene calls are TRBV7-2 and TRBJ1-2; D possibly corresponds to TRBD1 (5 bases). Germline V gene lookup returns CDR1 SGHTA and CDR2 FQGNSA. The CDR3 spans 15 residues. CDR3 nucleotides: TGTGCCAGCAGCCCCCCACTTTTATCAGGGAGGGGCTACATCTTC. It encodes CASSPPLLSGRGYIF.

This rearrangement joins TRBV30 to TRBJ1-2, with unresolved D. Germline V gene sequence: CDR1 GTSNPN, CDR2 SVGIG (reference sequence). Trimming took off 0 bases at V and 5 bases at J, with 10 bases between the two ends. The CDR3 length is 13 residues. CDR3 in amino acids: CAWSVWVWYGYTF. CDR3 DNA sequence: TGTGCCTGGAGTGTATGGGTTTGGTATGGCTACACCTTC.

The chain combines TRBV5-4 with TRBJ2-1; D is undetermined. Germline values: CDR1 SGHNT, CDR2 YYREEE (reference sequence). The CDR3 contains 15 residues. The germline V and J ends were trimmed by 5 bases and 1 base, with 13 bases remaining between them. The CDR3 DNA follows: TGTGCCAGCAGTCCCGGGCCACCATCCTACAATGAGCAGTTCTTC. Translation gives CASSPGPPSYNEQFF.

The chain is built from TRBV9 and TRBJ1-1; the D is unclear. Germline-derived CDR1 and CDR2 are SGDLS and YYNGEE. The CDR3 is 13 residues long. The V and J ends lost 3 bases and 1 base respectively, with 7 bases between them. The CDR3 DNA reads TGTGCCAGCAGCGCGTCACCGAACACTGAAGCTTTCTTT. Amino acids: CASSASPNTEAFF. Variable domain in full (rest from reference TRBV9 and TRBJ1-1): DSGVTQTPKHLITATGQRVTLRCSPRSGDLSVYWYQQSLDQGLQFLIQYYNGEERAKGNILERFSAQQFPDLHSELNLSSLELGDSALYFCASSASPNTEAFFGQGTRLTVV.

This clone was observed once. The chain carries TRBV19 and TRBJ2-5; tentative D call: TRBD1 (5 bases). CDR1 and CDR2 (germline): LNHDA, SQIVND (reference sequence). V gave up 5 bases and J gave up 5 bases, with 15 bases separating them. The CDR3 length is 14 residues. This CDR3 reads CASSYRREAETQYF. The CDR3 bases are TGTGCCAGTAGTTACCGCAGGGAAGCGGAGACCCAGTACTTC.

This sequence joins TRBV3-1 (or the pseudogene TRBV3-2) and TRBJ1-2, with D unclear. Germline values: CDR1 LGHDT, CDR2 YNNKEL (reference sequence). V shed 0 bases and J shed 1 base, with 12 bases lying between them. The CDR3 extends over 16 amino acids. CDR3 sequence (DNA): TGTGCCAGCAGCCAAGATCCCTCTCCTTATAACTATGGCTACACCTTC. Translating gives CASSQDPSPYNYGYTF.

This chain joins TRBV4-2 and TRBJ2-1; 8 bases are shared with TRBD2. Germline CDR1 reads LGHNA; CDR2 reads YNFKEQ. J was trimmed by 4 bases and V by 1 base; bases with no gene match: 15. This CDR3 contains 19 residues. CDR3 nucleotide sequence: TGTGCCAGCAGCCAAGTTTTCGGTCCGGTAGCGGGGAGGTACAATGAGCAGTTCTTC. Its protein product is CASSQVFGPVAGRYNEQFF.

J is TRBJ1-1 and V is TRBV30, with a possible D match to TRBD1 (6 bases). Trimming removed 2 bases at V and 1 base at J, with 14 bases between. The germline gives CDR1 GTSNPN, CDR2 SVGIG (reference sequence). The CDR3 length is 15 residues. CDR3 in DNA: TGTGCCTGGAGTCCTAGGGGGAGGGGGAACACTGAAGCTTTCTTT. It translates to CAWSPRGRGNTEAFF.

CDR3 loop: CASSPSRDRVPNTIYF. The CDR3 DNA follows: TGTGCCAGTAGTCCAAGCCGGGACAGGGTCCCAAACACCATATATTTT. The genes are TRBV19 and TRBJ1-3, with 9 bases that match TRBD1. The CDR3 runs 16 residues. CDR1 LNHDA and CDR2 SQIVND come from the germline V gene (reference sequence). The junction had 11 bases not matched to a gene; V was cut back by 5 bases and J by 6 bases. Variable domain in full (rest from reference TRBV19 and TRBJ1-3): DGGITQSPKYLFRKEGQNVTLSCEQNLNHDAMYWYRQDPGQGLRLIYYSQIVNDFQKGDIAEGYSVSREKKESFPLTVTSAQKNPTAFYLCASSPSRDRVPNTIYFGEGSWLTVV.

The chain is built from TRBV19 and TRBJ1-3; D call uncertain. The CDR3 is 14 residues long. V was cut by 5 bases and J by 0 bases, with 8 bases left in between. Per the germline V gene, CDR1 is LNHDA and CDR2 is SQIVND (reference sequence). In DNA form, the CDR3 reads TGTGCCAGTAGTCAAAGCGACTCTGGAAACACCATATATTTT. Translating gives CASSQSDSGNTIYF.

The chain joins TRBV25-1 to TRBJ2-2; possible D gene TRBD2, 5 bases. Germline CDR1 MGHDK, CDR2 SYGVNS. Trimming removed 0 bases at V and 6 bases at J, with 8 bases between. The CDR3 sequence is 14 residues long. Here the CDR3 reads CASSEYGVPGELFF. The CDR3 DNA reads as TGTGCCAGCAGTGAATACGGGGTTCCCGGGGAGCTGTTTTTT.